This TCR beta chain was identified during a study of neurological immune-mediated disorders (dated 2019 in TCRdb). About the full investigation: Among the roughly 35 multiple sclerosis patients, approximately 31 had relapsing-remitting MS and 3 had secondary progressive MS. Peripheral blood TCR-beta repertoires from HTLV-I-associated myelopathy (HAM/TSP) patients, multiple sclerosis patients and healthy controls were compared by UMI-based sequencing. The cohort included about 70 subjects: about 15 with HAM/TSP, around 34 with multiple sclerosis, and around 20 healthy controls. Alongside PBMC samples, the set of some 98 TCR-beta libraries contained longitudinal samples, technical triplicates, and paired CD4+ and CD8+ T-cell subsets that had been sorted. What the research found in general, with its limitations: No identical CDR3 amino acid sequences were found to be shared among expanded clones across subjects, suggesting that TCR-beta repertoires were private in all groups. Repertoires from 18 of 34 MS patients were grouped by phylogenetic analysis into a cluster of related CDR3 sequences, suggesting a possible repertoire-level signature. The highest TCR clonal expansion was observed in HAM/TSP patients, whereas the lowest was observed in MS patients, even when compared with healthy controls. No association of the MS cluster with clinical or MRI features was observed, and the need for larger cohorts was stated by the authors.

Many counts were recorded for this clonotype. The target of this receptor is not known. Base qualities are not at hand, and no much larger clone is one base apart. cDNA was synthesized by template-switch 5'RACE using a primer with a 10-nucleotide random unique molecular identifier that tagged each TCR transcript. Over 190 million TCR-beta sequences, covering 15-18 subjects, were produced in each sequencing run. Total RNA was extracted with the RNeasy kit. Using the KAPA Real-time Library Amplification kit, TCR-beta VDJ regions were amplified with primers for the TCR constant region and the 5'RACE anchor. A first PCR added sample indexes and Illumina adaptors, and a second PCR then raised library yield. After Ampure bead purification, the TCR product of roughly 650 bp was size-selected on a 2% E-gel SizeSelection system. Before pooling, library quality was checked on a Bioanalyzer, concentration was measured with Qubit, and libraries were quantified with the Kapa Library Quantification kit. An Illumina HiSeq 2500 was used to sequence the libraries paired-end at 2 x 150 bp. To increase sequence diversity, about 25-31% phiX was spiked into each library pool. On the study's bioinformatics: Quality-filtered reads were processed with the UMI-based MiGEC pipeline, and over 75% of raw TCR sequences were removed by the MiGEC pipeline during error correction. IMGT germline references were used for alignment of VDJ genes, and clonotypes were defined by a unique CDR3 amino acid sequence together with V-J genes. Clonal expansion, Shannon diversity, and CDR3 relatedness (CalcPairwiseDistances, ClusterSamples) were evaluated with VDJtools, and phylogenetic trees were built with CLCbio workbench. Expanded clones were defined as having at least 8 unique UMIs, based on coefficient-of-variation modelling across technical triplicates. TCRdb trimmed the raw reads at Q25, called clones with MiXCR and kept productive beta chains. Each entry merges the rows of one CDR3 protein and shows their most common DNA and genes. The V and J calls shown here were made by TCRdb, not taken from the authors' results. Counted in this sample were 65,000 to 70,000 distinct CDR3 sequences; about 4% of them appeared once. Together, the top ten hold 1% to 1.5% of the sample.

The germline V gene (reference sequence) yields LGHDT for CDR1 and YNNKEL for CDR2. CDR3 length: 14 amino acids, cysteine to phenylalanine. Just the 42-base CDR3 DNA is kept, in frame starting at base 1. V is clipped by 8 bases and J by 7 bases, and the sequence between their germline boundaries is 15 bases long. Libraries from unsorted PBMCs were made from 2 million PBMCs kept in RNAlater at -80 degrees C until RNA extraction. Multiple sclerosis patients were enrolled in a US clinical protocol evaluating disease progression by magnetic resonance imaging. Peripheral blood was subjected to Ficoll-Hypaque density gradient centrifugation to isolate PBMCs, which were then cryopreserved in liquid nitrogen.

The chain joins TRBV3-1 to TRBJ1-6; the D gene is possibly TRBD1, with 5 bases matching. This TCR came from a man aged 25 to 40 with multiple sclerosis. The material sequenced was PBMCs. The CDR3: CASAQPRENSPLHF. The nucleotide sequence reads TGTGCCAGCGCGCAACCCAGGGAGAATTCACCCCTCCACTTT.